This TCR beta chain was recorded in a study of Ad26.COV2.S vaccination and SARS-CoV-2 variants. Treatment reported: around 19 received Ad26.COV2.S at low or high dose, single or two shots; several received placebo; per-sample allocation not given. Sample collection was performed on day 63 after the first vaccine or placebo injection. Details on this clone: The sample holds other DNA sequences that translate to the same CDR3.

This CDR3 spans 17 amino acids. The V end lost 6 bases, the J end lost 5 bases, and 23 bases lay between the germline ends. The germline V gene encodes CDR1 LNHDA and CDR2 SQIVND (reference sequence). Sequencing was performed with immunoSEQ multiplex PCR; in TCRdb, only in-frame clones are kept and a portion is missing. The sample has roughly 380,000 clones, 70% to 90% seen once. The starting material was peripheral blood, obtained in a trial of Ad26.COV2.S vaccine versus placebo. This chain joins TRBV19 and TRBJ1-5; a weak D match, TRBD1 (6 bases). This clonotype was obtained from a person aged 18 to 65 who received the Ad26.COV2.S COVID-19 vaccine or a placebo. The CDR3 DNA follows: TGTGCCAGTAGGGTCGAGACCGGGCAGGGGATTTATCAGCCCCAGCATTTT. Its protein product is CASRVETGQGIYQPQHF.